This TCR beta chain stems from a study of blood T cell repertoires in COVID-19. This CDR3 comprises 13 residues. Germline CDR1 ENHRY, CDR2 SYGVKD. With regard to this clone: One end of the junction is discordant with germline, which a read error may explain.

Data came from immunoSEQ multiplex PCR; TCRdb stores just in-frame clones and leaves some out. The sample has about 150,000 clones; roughly 84% are singletons. Sample: peripheral blood. The J gene is TRBJ2-5, the V gene TRBV10-3, with D possibly matching TRBD2 (5 bases). This receptor was obtained from a man aged 80 or over with COVID-19, enrolled during active disease. CDR3 region: CAISDLAQGTQYF. DNA of the CDR3: TGTGCCATCAGTGACCTAGCCCAAGGGACCCAGTACTTC.